This TCR beta chain comes out of a study of blood T cell repertoires in COVID-19. Study summary: The United States, Italy and Spain provided the acute and convalescent COVID-19 samples. From T cells, B-cell-depleted T cells, or PBMCs came the material, which was cDNA or gDNA.

Original handling: Estimated nucleated cell counts came from reference gene primer amplification. Some clones are missing from TCRdb's copy, which holds only in-frame ones; the method was immunoSEQ multiplex PCR. V and J calls and clone size follow that table, whereas D and trimming were derived from the DNA. The table includes about 100,000 clones, 88% detected once. CDR1 and CDR2 (germline): MGHRA, YSYEKL. This CDR3 has 13 residues. Trimming pared 4 bases from V and 8 bases from J, leaving 15 bases between. Source material: peripheral blood. The origin of this receptor is a human donor in a cohort sampled during active COVID-19. The genes are TRBV4-1 and TRBJ2-7, with a weak D call TRBD1 (6 bases). The CDR3 protein is CASSLATQGQQYF. The CDR3 coding sequence is TGCGCCAGCAGCCTGGCGACGCAGGGGCAGCAGTACTTC.